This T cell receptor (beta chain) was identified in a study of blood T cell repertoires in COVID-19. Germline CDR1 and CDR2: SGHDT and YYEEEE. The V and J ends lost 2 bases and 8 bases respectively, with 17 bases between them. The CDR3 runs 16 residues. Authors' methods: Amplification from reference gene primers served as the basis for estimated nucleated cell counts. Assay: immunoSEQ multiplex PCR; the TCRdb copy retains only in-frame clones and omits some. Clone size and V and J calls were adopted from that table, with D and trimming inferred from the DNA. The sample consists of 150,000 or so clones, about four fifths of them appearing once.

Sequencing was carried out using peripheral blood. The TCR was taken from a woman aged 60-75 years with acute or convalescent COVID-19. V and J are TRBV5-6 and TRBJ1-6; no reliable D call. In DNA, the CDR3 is TGTGCCAGCAGCTTCGGCAGACAAAAACCCGATTCACCCCTCCACTTT. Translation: CASSFGRQKPDSPLHF.